This T cell receptor beta chain was found in a study of blood T cell repertoires in COVID-19. Study as a whole: Samples representing acute and convalescent COVID-19 were sourced from the United States, Italy and Spain. Sources were T cells, B-cell-depleted T cells, or PBMCs; the material itself was cDNA or gDNA.

As handled by the study authors: Reference gene primer amplification gave nucleated cell count estimates. TCRdb's table, derived via immunoSEQ multiplex PCR, lists solely in-frame clones and lacks some. V and J calls plus clone size are reproduced from that table; the DNA served to infer D and trimming. This sample has 150,000 to 200,000 clones, with approximately 90% found just once. There are 16 residues in the CDR3. After removal of 4 bases from V and 5 bases from J, the junction contained 9 bases not matched to a gene. Germline CDR1 reads MNHNS; CDR2 reads SASEGT. The sample comprised peripheral blood. The genes are TRBV6-1 and TRBJ2-5, with 11 bases aligning to TRBD1. The clonotype comes from a man younger than 35 with acute or convalescent COVID-19. The CDR3 DNA sequence: TGTGCCAGCAGTGCTTGGACAGGGGGCGGGGGGGAGACCCAGTACTTC. Residues: CASSAWTGGGGETQYF.